This paragraph covers one T cell receptor beta chain sequence. Repertoires were generated with immunoSEQ multiplex PCR, while TCRdb's copy carries only in-frame clones and drops some. The repertoire includes under 40,000 clones, around 93% of them detected once, and 0.35% to 0.45% sits in the top ten. These data come from a study of T cell changes during pregnancy in multiple sclerosis. V lost 2 bases and J lost 4, with 11 bases in between. The CDR3 loop spans 14 amino acids. Per germline, CDR1 SGHTA and CDR2 FQGTGA. The chain carries TRBV7-3 and TRBJ1-1; a weak D match, TRBD1 (6 bases). The specimen comprised CD4+ T cells from peripheral blood mononuclear cells, sampled in the third trimester of pregnancy. The TCR was taken from a female donor in good health, enrolled as a control in a pregnancy study. Here the CDR3 DNA reads TGTGCCAGCAGCTTAGCGGCAGGGGCCACTGAAGCTTTCTTT. Amino acid sequence: CASSLAAGATEAFF.